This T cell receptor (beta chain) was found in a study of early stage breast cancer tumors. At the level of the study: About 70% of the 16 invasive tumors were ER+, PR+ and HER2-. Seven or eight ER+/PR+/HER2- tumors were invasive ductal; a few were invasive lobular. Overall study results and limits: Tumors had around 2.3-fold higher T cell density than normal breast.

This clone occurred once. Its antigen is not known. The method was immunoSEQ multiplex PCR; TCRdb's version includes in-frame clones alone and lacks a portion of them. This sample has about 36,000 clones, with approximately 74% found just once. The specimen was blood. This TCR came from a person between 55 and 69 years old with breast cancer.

The CDR3 here is CASSQVYDSNYGYTF. The CDR3 bases are TGTGCCAGCAGCCAAGTTTACGACTCTAACTATGGCTACACCTTC. The rearrangement joins TRBV14 to TRBJ1-2; no firm D call. Between the trimmed V and J ends, which lost 1 base and 0 bases, there was a span of 9 bases. The CDR3 is 15 amino acids. Germline V gives CDR1 SGHDN, CDR2 FVKESK.